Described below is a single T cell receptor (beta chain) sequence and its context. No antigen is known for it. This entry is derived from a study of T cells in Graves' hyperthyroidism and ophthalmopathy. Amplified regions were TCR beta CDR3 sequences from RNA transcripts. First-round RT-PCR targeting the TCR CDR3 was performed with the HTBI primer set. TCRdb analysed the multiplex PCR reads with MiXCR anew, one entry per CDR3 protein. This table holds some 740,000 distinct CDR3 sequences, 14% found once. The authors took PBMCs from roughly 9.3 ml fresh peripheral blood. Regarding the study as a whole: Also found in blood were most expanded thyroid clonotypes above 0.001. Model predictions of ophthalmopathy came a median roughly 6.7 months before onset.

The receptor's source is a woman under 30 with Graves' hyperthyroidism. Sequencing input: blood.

DNA of the CDR3: TGCAGCGTTGTCGGGCAGGGGATGTTGGATGAAAAACTGTTTTTT. It translates to CSVVGQGMLDEKLFF. The rearrangement uses TRBV29-1 and TRBJ1-4, with a weak D call TRBD1 (6 bases). The CDR3 totals 15 residues. V was shortened by 4 bases and J by 6 bases, with 18 bases between the two germline ends. Germline V CDR1 and CDR2: SQVTM, ANQGSEA.